The 16 T cell receptor beta chains listed next were all sequenced from one sample in a study of blood T cell repertoires in COVID-19. TCRdb's table, derived via immunoSEQ multiplex PCR, lists solely in-frame clones and lacks some. The sample carries about 69,000 clones, roughly 80% recorded once. Sequenced: peripheral blood. The receptors originated from a woman of 80 years or more with acute or convalescent COVID-19.

The V gene is TRBV3-1 (or the pseudogene TRBV3-2), the J gene TRBJ1-5; 8 bases match TRBD1. Germline V gives CDR1 LGHDT, CDR2 YNNKEL (reference sequence). The CDR3 has 13 residues. V lost 6 bases to trimming and J lost 7 bases; unmatched junction nucleotides: 5. CDR3 region: CASSQGAKQPQHF. CDR3 sequence (DNA): TGTGCCAGCAGTCAGGGGGCGAAGCAGCCCCAGCATTTT.

The genes are TRBV3-1 (or the pseudogene TRBV3-2) and TRBJ2-7, with 10 bases aligning to TRBD2. The CDR3 length is 16 residues. CDR1 is LGHDT, CDR2 YNNKEL, per germline (reference sequence). J lost 3 bases, V lost 4 bases, and 9 bases had no gene match. The CDR3: CASSPRLAGDLYEQYF. The CDR3 region has the DNA TGTGCCAGCAGCCCAAGGCTAGCGGGGGATCTCTACGAGCAGTACTTC.

The chain has TRBV3-1 (or the pseudogene TRBV3-2) and TRBJ1-2; 7 positions agree with TRBD1. Germline assignment: CDR1 LGHDT and CDR2 YNNKEL (reference sequence). The length of the CDR3 is 14 residues. V lost 1 base and J lost 6; bases outside the gene matches: 5. Written as DNA, the CDR3 is TGTGCCAGCAGCCAAGTCGAAGACAGGGATGGCTACACCTTC. Translating it yields CASSQVEDRDGYTF.

The rearrangement joins TRBV2 to TRBJ2-7, with D possibly matching TRBD1 (6 bases). Germline-derived CDR1 and CDR2 are SNHLY and FYNNEI. This CDR3 has 13 residues. The germline V and J ends were trimmed by 5 bases and 1 base, with 9 bases remaining between them. The CDR3 DNA reads TGTGCCAGCAGTCGACAGGTTTCCTACGAGCAGTACTTC. Translated: CASSRQVSYEQYF.

The chain carries TRBV5-1 and TRBJ2-7; D is ambiguous. The CDR3 is made up of 15 amino acids. In germline, CDR1 is SGHRS, CDR2 YFSETQ. The germline V and J ends were trimmed by 0 bases and 0 bases, with 10 bases remaining between them. The CDR3 DNA is TGCGCCAGCAGCTTGGCACCGTCGAGCTCCTACGAGCAGTACTTC. Its protein is CASSLAPSSSYEQYF.

The chain links TRBV6-1 to TRBJ2-3, with a tentative D call TRBD1 (6 bases). Germline V gene data show CDR1 as MNHNS and CDR2 as SASEGT. With 1 base removed from V and 4 bases from J, the gap between germline ends came to 9 bases. This CDR3 is 14 amino acids long. CDR3 loop: CASSEGTEADTQYF. Here the CDR3 DNA reads TGTGCCAGCAGTGAAGGGACAGAAGCAGATACGCAGTATTTT.

The V call is TRBV18, the J call TRBJ2-3, with 14 bases matching TRBD2. V shed 5 bases and J 5 bases; nucleotides not matched to a gene: 3. CDR3 size: 15 residues. The germline CDR1 and CDR2 sequences are KGHSH and LQKENI. In nucleotides, the CDR3 is TGTGCCAGCTCATCAGGACTAGCGGGGGGAGATACGCAGTATTTT. Protein: CASSSGLAGGDTQYF.

The rearrangement uses TRBV3-1 (or the pseudogene TRBV3-2) and TRBJ2-1, with 8 positions matching TRBD2. The CDR3 is made up of 15 amino acids. CDR1 and CDR2 from the germline V gene are LGHDT and YNNKEL (reference sequence). V shed 1 base, J shed 7 bases, and the junction held 6 bases outside the gene matches. CDR3 residues: CASSQGRGGPNEQFF. CDR3 coding DNA: TGTGCCAGCAGCCAAGGTCGGGGGGGCCCGAATGAGCAGTTCTTC.

The CDR3 here is CASSAPLGLLNQPQHF. In DNA form, the CDR3 reads TGTGCCAGTAGCGCCCCATTGGGACTGCTCAATCAGCCCCAGCATTTT. V and J are TRBV19 and TRBJ1-5, with D possibly matching TRBD1 (5 bases). Trimming cost V 6 bases and J 3 bases, with 18 bases left between them. CDR3 length equals 16 residues. In germline, CDR1 is LNHDA, CDR2 SQIVND (reference sequence).

The CDR3 spells CASSVAPENTEAFF. In DNA form, the CDR3 reads TGTGCCAGCAGCGTAGCCCCAGAGAACACTGAAGCTTTCTTT. The chain has TRBV9 and TRBJ1-1; D is unresolved. CDR1 and CDR2 (germline): SGDLS, YYNGEE. CDR3 length equals 14 residues. V dropped 0 bases and J dropped 1 base, with 7 bases sitting between them.

The J gene is TRBJ1-1, the V gene TRBV3-1 (or the pseudogene TRBV3-2), with 8 positions matching TRBD1. Germline V CDR1 and CDR2: LGHDT, YNNKEL (reference sequence). This CDR3 has 14 amino acids. V lost 4 bases to trimming and J lost 0 bases; unmatched junction nucleotides: 1. CDR3 DNA: TGTGCCAGCAGCCTGGGACAGGTGAACACTGAAGCTTTCTTT. Its translation: CASSLGQVNTEAFF.

This chain links TRBV5-1 with TRBJ2-6; 9 nucleotides line up with TRBD1. Germline CDR1 reads SGHRS; CDR2 reads YFSETQ. J was trimmed by 0 bases and V by 4 bases; bases with no gene match: 8. CDR3 length: 18 amino acids. CDR3 DNA sequence: TGCGCCAGCAGCACCAGGACAGGGGCTCTCTCTGGGGCCAACGTCCTGACTTTC. Amino acid sequence: CASSTRTGALSGANVLTF. Full variable domain (remainder filled in from reference TRBV5-1 and TRBJ2-6): KAGVTQTPRYLIKTRGQQVTLSCSPISGHRSVSWYQQTPGQGLQFLFEYFSETQRNKGNFPGRFSGRQFSNSRSEMNVSTLELGDSALYLCASSTRTGALSGANVLTFGAGSRLTVL.

The J gene is TRBJ2-2, the V gene TRBV5-1; 11 bases match TRBD2. Germline values: CDR1 SGHRS, CDR2 YFSETQ. The CDR3 contains 16 residues. V trimming: 4 bases; J trimming: 5 bases; junction bases outside the gene matches: 7. The CDR3 DNA reads as TGCGCCAGCAGCCCTACTAGCGGGGGAGTAACCGGGGAGCTGTTTTTT. It translates to CASSPTSGGVTGELFF. Filled out from reference TRBV5-1 and TRBJ2-2, the complete variable domain reads KAGVTQTPRYLIKTRGQQVTLSCSPISGHRSVSWYQQTPGQGLQFLFEYFSETQRNKGNFPGRFSGRQFSNSRSEMNVSTLELGDSALYLCASSPTSGGVTGELFFGEGSRLTVL.

The V gene is TRBV7-3, the J gene TRBJ2-7, with D hard to call. Germline V gene sequence: CDR1 SGHTA, CDR2 FQGTGA. The CDR3 loop spans 15 amino acids. Between the trimmed V and J ends, which lost 2 bases and 1 base, there was a span of 12 bases. The CDR3 sequence: CASSLEVAPSYEQYF. CDR3 bases: TGTGCCAGCAGCTTAGAGGTGGCCCCATCCTACGAGCAGTACTTC.

V usage is TRBV6-2 or TRBV6-3 and J usage is TRBJ1-2, with 7 bases fitting TRBD1. The CDR3 has 14 amino acids. From germline, CDR1 is MNHEY and CDR2 SVGEGT. V lost 5 bases to trimming and J lost 11 bases; unmatched junction nucleotides: 14. CDR3 region: CASSQQGHASSYTF. CDR3 DNA sequence: TGTGCCAGCAGTCAACAGGGGCATGCATCATCATACACCTTC.

The chain combines TRBV15 with TRBJ2-3, with 12 bases fitting TRBD2. Germline V gene data show CDR1 as LNHNV and CDR2 as YYDKDF (reference sequence). Germline trimming cut 1 base from V and 6 bases from J; bases unmatched to any gene: 23. The CDR3 has 22 residues. In nucleotides, the CDR3 is TGTGCCACCAGCAGAGTGTTCCTTAGTTGGCAGACTAGCGGGGGAGGGGGGGATACGCAGTATTTT. The encoded protein is CATSRVFLSWQTSGGGGDTQYF.